The T cell receptor beta chain described here comes from a study of T cells in Graves' hyperthyroidism and ophthalmopathy. Amplified TCR beta CDR3 regions derived from RNA transcripts. In the first-round RT-PCR of the TCR CDR3, the HTBI primer set was used. A single record per CDR3 protein comes from TCRdb applying MiXCR to the multiplex PCR reads. Altogether about 500,000 distinct CDR3 sequences are present, more than 15% being singletons, with the ten largest covering roughly a sixth. Diagnoses used clinical symptoms, serum thyroxine and TRAb, thyroid ultrasound and orbital computed tomography. PBMCs came from around 10 ml fresh peripheral blood. Study results and limitations: The model predicted ophthalmopathy a median roughly 6.3 months before onset. A model built on 13 V-J features separated ophthalmopathy from stable hyperthyroidism.

This clonotype was counted ten times or more. Its specificity is not known. The CDR3 consists of 16 residues. The germline CDR1 and CDR2 sequences are SGHTA and FQGNSA. V lost 5 bases, J lost 7 bases, and 16 bases stayed unmatched. This chain connects TRBV7-2 to TRBJ2-5; 7 bases fit TRBD2. Sequenced: blood. This clonotype originated in a woman under 30 with Graves' ophthalmopathy. The CDR3: CASSPVDTGGGVTQYF. In DNA form, the CDR3 reads TGTGCCAGCAGCCCGGTTGATACGGGAGGAGGCGTGACCCAGTACTTC.